This paragraph reports one TCR beta chain. The antigen remains undetermined. The sample is drawn from a study of post-analysis software for immune sequencing data. Overall study: Several disease courses (relapsing-remitting, secondary progressive and progressive-relapsing) of multiple sclerosis were included. Findings and limits, study-wide: Those with multiple sclerosis, the patient group, showed significantly lower normalized Chao1 diversity than controls. Higher frequency in patients than in controls was seen for about 5 TRBV segments, with TRBV5-6, TRBV5-1 and TRBV20-1 among them.

Germline loops: CDR1 SQVTM, CDR2 ANQGSEA. The CDR3 runs to 14 residues. V lost 3 bases and J 3 bases, leaving 15 bases between the germline ends. TCR beta libraries were prepared from cDNA with unique molecular identifiers. T cells numbering about 0.95 to 10 million gave rise to some 500,000 cDNA molecules. MiXCR, run by TCRdb on the PCR reads, gives a single entry per CDR3 protein. The sample lists 350,000 to 450,000 distinct CDR3 sequences; 30% to 40% were seen once. The sequenced material came from blood. This chain connects TRBV29-1 to TRBJ2-7, with D unclear. This clonotype was obtained from a girl between 2 and 10 years old with multiple sclerosis. CDR3 nucleotides: TGCAGCGTTGAGGTACCGGACCCCTTCTACGAGCAGTACTTC. As protein: CSVEVPDPFYEQYF.